These 4 T cell receptor beta chains were sequenced from one sample in a study of blood T cell repertoires in COVID-19. Produced via immunoSEQ multiplex PCR; TCRdb's table is partial and in-frame only. The sample holds about 140,000 clones, around 72% seen once. The sequencing sample was made of peripheral blood. All receptors derive from a woman between 55 and 75 years old with acute or convalescent COVID-19.

This clone came up a few times. This rearrangement joins TRBV6-1 to TRBJ1-5, with a weak D call TRBD1 (6 bases). The CDR3 covers 18 residues. The ends were cut back, 1 base at V and 2 bases at J, with 18 bases in the middle. Germline CDR1 is MNHNS and CDR2 is SASEGT. This CDR3 is CASSEGTVAQRGNQPQHF. CDR3 sequence (DNA): TGTGCCAGCAGTGAAGGGACAGTGGCTCAAAGAGGCAATCAGCCCCAGCATTTT.

V gene TRBV7-3 combines with J gene TRBJ1-5, with a tentative D call TRBD1 (6 bases). CDR1 is SGHTA, CDR2 FQGTGA, per germline. The V end was cut by 0 bases, the J end by 4 bases, with 16 bases between. The CDR3 is 17 amino acids. DNA of the CDR3: TGTGCCAGCAGCTTAACCCGGACAGAGGAGGCAAATCAGCCCCAGCATTTT. Translation: CASSLTRTEEANQPQHF.

This sequence joins TRBV19 and TRBJ1-1; D might be TRBD1 (5 bases). Trimming cost V 5 bases and J 1 base, with 17 bases left between them. The CDR3 is 16 amino acids. The germline gives CDR1 LNHDA, CDR2 SQIVND (reference sequence). The CDR3 protein is CASSDSAIGPNTEAFF. DNA of the CDR3: TGTGCCAGTAGTGACAGTGCCATTGGTCCGAACACTGAAGCTTTCTTT.

This chain links TRBV7-9 with TRBJ1-2; 7 bases are shared with TRBD1. This CDR3 comprises 12 residues. Trimming cost V 5 bases and J 8 bases; bases outside gene matches: 5. Germline-derived CDR1 and CDR2 are SEHNR and FQNEAQ (reference sequence). The CDR3 loop reads CASSIQGRGYTF. For the CDR3, the DNA is TGTGCCAGCAGCATACAGGGGCGAGGCTACACCTTC.